Below, 10 T cell receptor beta chains from the same sample are listed, as sequenced in a study of early T cells in non-severe SARS-CoV-2 infection. Each CDR3 protein is one row after TCRdb ran MiXCR on the 5' RACE reads. The table includes about 77,000 distinct CDR3 sequences, about 16% detected once. The sample comprised whole blood. The receptors come from an adult who was a healthcare worker with PCR-confirmed SARS-CoV-2 infection or an uninfected control (not recorded which).

CDR3 sequence reads: CASSQDSRPRSGELFF. The CDR3 nucleotides read TGTGCCAGCAGCCAAGATAGTCGGCCCAGGAGCGGGGAGCTGTTTTTT. The chain links TRBV14 to TRBJ2-2; no definite D call. The CDR3 loop spans 16 amino acids. The germline V gene encodes CDR1 SGHDN and CDR2 FVKESK. The ends were cut back, 0 bases at V and 7 bases at J, with 15 bases in the middle. The complete variable domain, with remaining parts taken from reference TRBV14 and TRBJ2-2, reads EAGVTQFPSHSVIEKGQTVTLRCDPISGHDNLYWYRRVMGKEIKFLLHFVKESKQDESGMPNNRFLAERTGGTYSTLKVQPAELEDSGVYFCASSQDSRPRSGELFFGEGSRLTVL.

The chain employs TRBV28 and TRBJ1-2, with D possibly TRBD1 on 6 matching bases. CDR1 and CDR2 from the germline V gene are MDHEN and SYDVKM. The CDR3 has 14 residues. With 5 bases removed from V and 2 bases from J, the gap between germline ends came to 12 bases. The DNA for the CDR3 is TGTGCCAGCAGTCCCTCAGGACAGAACTATGGCTACACCTTC. It encodes CASSPSGQNYGYTF.

This clonotype has a handful of counts. The V call is TRBV3-1, the J call TRBJ2-1, with TRBD2 identical over 7 bases. This CDR3 has 15 amino acids. The junction had 7 bases not matched to a gene; V was cut back by 8 bases and J by 0 bases. The germline CDR1 and CDR2 sequences are LGHDT and YNNKEL (reference sequence). This CDR3 reads CASSLRGSSYNEQFF. The CDR3 region has the DNA TGTGCCAGCTCCCTGCGGGGGAGCTCCTACAATGAGCAGTTCTTC.

This clonotype came up a few times. The chain recombines TRBV29-1 with TRBJ2-7; a weak D match, TRBD2 (5 bases). Looked up from germline, CDR1 is SQVTM and CDR2 is ANQGSEA. This CDR3 has 13 residues. V lost 5 bases to trimming and J lost 4 bases, with 15 bases between them. The DNA for the CDR3 is TGCAGCGTTTCTCGAGGGTTGGAATACGAGCAGTACTTC. Amino acids: CSVSRGLEYEQYF.

Only a few counts were recorded for this clonotype. The rearrangement links TRBV2 to TRBJ2-1; maybe TRBD2 (6 bases). CDR3 length: 14 amino acids. Germline loops: CDR1 SNHLY, CDR2 FYNNEI. Trimming pared 3 bases from V and 7 bases from J, leaving 13 bases between. CDR3 amino acids: CASSDGAGWNEQFF. CDR3 nucleotide sequence: TGTGCCAGCAGTGACGGAGCGGGTTGGAATGAGCAGTTCTTC.

The rearrangement joins TRBV7-3 to TRBJ2-1; D possibly matches TRBD1 or TRBD2 (5 bases each). The V gene lost 2 bases and the J gene lost 0 bases, with 8 bases spanning the gap. CDR3 length: 15 amino acids. The V gene's germline CDR1 is SGHTA and CDR2 FQGTGA. This CDR3 is CASSLSGPSYNEQFF. CDR3 bases: TGTGCCAGCAGCTTATCGGGACCCTCCTACAATGAGCAGTTCTTC.

The V call is TRBV9, the J call TRBJ2-2, with 7 bases fitting TRBD1. Losses at the gene ends were 3 bases for V and 7 bases for J; bases not matched to a gene: 9. The germline V gene has CDR1 SGDLS and CDR2 YYNGEE. The CDR3 length is 15 residues. The chain's CDR3 is CASSGLTGLVGELFF. For the CDR3, the DNA is TGTGCCAGCAGCGGACTGACAGGGTTGGTCGGGGAGCTGTTTTTT.

DNA of the CDR3: TGCAGTGCCAAAGGGACTGCGGTGGGCAATCAGCCCCAGCATTTT. Translating it yields CSAKGTAVGNQPQHF. The chain recombines TRBV20-1 with TRBJ1-5, with D perhaps matching TRBD1 (5 bases). CDR1 is DFQATT, CDR2 SNEGSKA, per germline (reference sequence). V lost 6 bases, J lost 2 bases, and 17 bases lay in between. The CDR3 runs to 15 residues.

This clonotype was seen a handful of times. The V gene is TRBV28, the J gene TRBJ2-7; the match to TRBD2 covers 8 bases. The J segment lost 3 bases and the V segment lost 4 bases, leaving 8 bases of the junction unmatched. CDR3 length: 15 residues. CDR1 MDHEN and CDR2 SYDVKM come from the germline V gene. The CDR3 here is CASSSGGGLFYEQYF. CDR3 in DNA: TGTGCCAGCAGTTCGGGAGGGGGACTTTTCTACGAGCAGTACTTC.

This clonotype was recorded a few times. V is TRBV11-2 and J is TRBJ2-7; TRBD1 matches 8 bases. Germline-derived CDR1 and CDR2 are SGHAT and FQNNGV. The CDR3 contains 15 residues. The J segment lost 2 bases and the V segment lost 5 bases, leaving 8 bases of the junction unmatched. CDR3 nucleotides: TGTGCCAGCAGCCACCCAGGGGGCGGTACCTACGAGCAGTACTTC. This gives the protein CASSHPGGGTYEQYF.